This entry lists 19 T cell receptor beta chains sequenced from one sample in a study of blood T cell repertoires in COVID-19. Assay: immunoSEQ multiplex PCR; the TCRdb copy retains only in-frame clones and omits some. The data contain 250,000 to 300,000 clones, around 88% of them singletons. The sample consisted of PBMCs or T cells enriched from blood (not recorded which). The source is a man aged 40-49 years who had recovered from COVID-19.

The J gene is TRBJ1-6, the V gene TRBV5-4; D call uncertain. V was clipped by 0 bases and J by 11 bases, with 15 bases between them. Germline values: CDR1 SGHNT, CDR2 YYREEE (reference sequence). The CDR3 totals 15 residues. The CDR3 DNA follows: TGTGCCAGCAGCTTGGATGGTCAGGTTCAAGCACCCCTCCACTTT. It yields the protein CASSLDGQVQAPLHF.

The CDR3 sequence: CASSYLGRAIGGQYF. The CDR3 DNA sequence: TGTGCCAGCAGTTACTTGGGCAGGGCCATCGGCGGGCAGTACTTC. The chain employs TRBV6-2 or TRBV6-3 and TRBJ2-7; D is possibly TRBD1 (5 bases). The CDR3 has 15 residues. Germline CDR1 MNHEY, CDR2 SVGEGT. Trimming took 1 base from V and 9 from J, leaving 19 bases between them.

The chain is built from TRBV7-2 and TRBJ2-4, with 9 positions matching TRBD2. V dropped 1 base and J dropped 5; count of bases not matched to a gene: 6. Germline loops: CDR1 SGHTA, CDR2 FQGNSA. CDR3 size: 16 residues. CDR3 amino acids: CASSLVMAGGQNIQYF. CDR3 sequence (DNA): TGTGCCAGCAGCTTAGTTATGGCGGGAGGGCAAAACATTCAGTACTTC.

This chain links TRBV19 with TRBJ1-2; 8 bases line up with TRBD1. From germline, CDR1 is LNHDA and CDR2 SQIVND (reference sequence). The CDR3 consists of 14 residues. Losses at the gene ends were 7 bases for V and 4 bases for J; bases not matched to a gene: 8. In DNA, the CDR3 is TGTGCCAGTAACCCCCGGGACAGGCTCTATGGCTACACCTTC. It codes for CASNPRDRLYGYTF. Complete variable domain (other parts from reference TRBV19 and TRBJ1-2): DGGITQSPKYLFRKEGQNVTLSCEQNLNHDAMYWYRQDPGQGLRLIYYSQIVNDFQKGDIAEGYSVSREKKESFPLTVTSAQKNPTAFYLCASNPRDRLYGYTFGSGTRLTVV.

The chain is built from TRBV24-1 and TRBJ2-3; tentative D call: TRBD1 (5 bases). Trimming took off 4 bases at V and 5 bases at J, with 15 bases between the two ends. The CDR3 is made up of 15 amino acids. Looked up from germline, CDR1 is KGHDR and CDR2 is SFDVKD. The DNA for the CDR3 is TGTGCCACCAGTGACCCCCCCCAGGGCCAAGATACGCAGTATTTT. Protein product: CATSDPPQGQDTQYF.

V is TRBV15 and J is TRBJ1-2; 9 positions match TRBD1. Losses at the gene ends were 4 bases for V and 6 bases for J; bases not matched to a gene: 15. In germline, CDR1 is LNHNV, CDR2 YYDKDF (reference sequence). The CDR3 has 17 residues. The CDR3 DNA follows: TGTGCCACCAGCACTAGACCCCCCGGGACAGGGACCGATGGCTACACCTTC. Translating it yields CATSTRPPGTGTDGYTF.

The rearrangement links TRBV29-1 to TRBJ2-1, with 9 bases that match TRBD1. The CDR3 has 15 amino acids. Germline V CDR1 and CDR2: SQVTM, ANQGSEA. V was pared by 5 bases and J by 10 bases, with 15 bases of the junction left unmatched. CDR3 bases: TGCAGCGTTTATGACTTCTCGACAGGGGGTTACGAGCAGTTCTTC. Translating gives CSVYDFSTGGYEQFF.

CDR3 sequence reads: CASSYYRGGYGYTF. The CDR3 DNA is TGTGCCAGCAGTTACTACAGGGGAGGCTATGGCTACACCTTC. This chain joins TRBV6-5 and TRBJ1-2; TRBD1 agrees at 7 bases. V was clipped by 1 base and J by 4 bases; unmatched bases: 3. This CDR3 is 14 amino acids long. The germline CDR1 and CDR2 sequences are MNHEY and SVGAGI.

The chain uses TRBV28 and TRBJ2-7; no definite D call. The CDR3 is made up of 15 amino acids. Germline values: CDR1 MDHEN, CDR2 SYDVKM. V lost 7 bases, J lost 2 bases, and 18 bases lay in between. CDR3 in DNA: TGTGCCAGCACCATAACAGTTGAGTCCGCCTACGAGCAGTACTTC. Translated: CASTITVESAYEQYF.

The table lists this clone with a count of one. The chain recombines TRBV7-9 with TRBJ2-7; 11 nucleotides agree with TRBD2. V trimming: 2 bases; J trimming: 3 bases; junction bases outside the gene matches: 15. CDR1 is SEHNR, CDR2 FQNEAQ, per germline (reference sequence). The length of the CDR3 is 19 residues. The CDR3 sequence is CASSLRNVPGLADIYEQYF. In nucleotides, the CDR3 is TGTGCCAGCAGCTTAAGGAATGTCCCGGGACTAGCGGACATCTACGAGCAGTACTTC. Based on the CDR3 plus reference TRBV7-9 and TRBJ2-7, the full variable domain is DTGVSQNPRHKITKRGQNVTFRCDPISEHNRLYWYRQTLGQGPEFLTYFQNEAQLEKSRLLSDRFSAERPKGSFSTLEIQRTEQGDSAMYLCASSLRNVPGLADIYEQYFGPGTRLTVT.

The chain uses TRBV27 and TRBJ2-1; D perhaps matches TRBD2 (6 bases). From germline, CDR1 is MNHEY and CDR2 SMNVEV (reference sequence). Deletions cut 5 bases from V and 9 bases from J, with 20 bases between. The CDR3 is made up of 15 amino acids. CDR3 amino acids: CASSKKGLASGEQFF. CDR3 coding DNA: TGTGCCAGCAGTAAAAAGGGTCTAGCGTCTGGTGAGCAGTTCTTC.

The CDR3, as DNA: TGTGCCAGCAGCACACCAACCGACAGAGCCCATGGCTACACCTTC. It specifies CASSTPTDRAHGYTF. V and J are TRBV7-8 and TRBJ1-2; tentatively, D is TRBD1 (5 bases). Trimming removed 5 bases at V and 6 bases at J, with 19 bases between. CDR3 size: 15 residues. Germline loops: CDR1 SGHVS, CDR2 FQNEAQ.

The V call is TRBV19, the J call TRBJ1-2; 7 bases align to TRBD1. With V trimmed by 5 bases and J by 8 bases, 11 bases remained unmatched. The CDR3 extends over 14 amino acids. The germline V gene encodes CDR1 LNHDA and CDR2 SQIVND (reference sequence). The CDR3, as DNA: TGTGCCAGTAGTTCAGGACAGGACCGGGCCGGCTACACCTTC. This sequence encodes CASSSGQDRAGYTF.

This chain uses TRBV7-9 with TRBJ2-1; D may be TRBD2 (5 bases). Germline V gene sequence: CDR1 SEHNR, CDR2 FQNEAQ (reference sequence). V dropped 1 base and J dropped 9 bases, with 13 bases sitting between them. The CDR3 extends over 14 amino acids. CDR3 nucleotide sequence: TGTGCCAGCAGCTTAGTGACTCGGGGTGGTGAGCAGTTCTTC. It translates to CASSLVTRGGEQFF.

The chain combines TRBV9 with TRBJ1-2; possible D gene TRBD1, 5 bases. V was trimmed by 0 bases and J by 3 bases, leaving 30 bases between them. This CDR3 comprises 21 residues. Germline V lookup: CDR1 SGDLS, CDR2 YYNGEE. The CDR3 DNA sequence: TGTGCCAGCAGCGTAGTTGGATCTGGCAGGGCAACTACCTACCGGGACTATGGCTACACCTTC. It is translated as CASSVVGSGRATTYRDYGYTF.

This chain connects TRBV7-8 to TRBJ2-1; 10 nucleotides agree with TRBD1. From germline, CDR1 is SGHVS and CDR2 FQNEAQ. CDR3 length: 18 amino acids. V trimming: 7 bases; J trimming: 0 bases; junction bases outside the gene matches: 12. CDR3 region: CASIKVFGQGGSYNEQFF. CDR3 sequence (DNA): TGTGCCAGCATAAAAGTTTTCGGACAGGGGGGCTCCTACAATGAGCAGTTCTTC.

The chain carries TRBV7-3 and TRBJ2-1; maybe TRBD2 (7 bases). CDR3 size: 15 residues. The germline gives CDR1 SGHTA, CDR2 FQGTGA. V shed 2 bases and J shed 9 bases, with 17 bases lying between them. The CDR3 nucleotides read TGTGCCAGCAGCTTAGGTTCCGGGGGGCCGGTTGAGCAGTTCTTC. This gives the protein CASSLGSGGPVEQFF.

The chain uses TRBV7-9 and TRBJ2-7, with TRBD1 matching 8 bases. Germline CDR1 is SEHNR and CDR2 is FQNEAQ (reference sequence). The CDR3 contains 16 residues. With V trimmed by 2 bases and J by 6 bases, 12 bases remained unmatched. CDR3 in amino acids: CASSLLTQGASGEQYF. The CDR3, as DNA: TGTGCCAGCAGCTTATTAACCCAGGGGGCGTCCGGCGAGCAGTACTTC.

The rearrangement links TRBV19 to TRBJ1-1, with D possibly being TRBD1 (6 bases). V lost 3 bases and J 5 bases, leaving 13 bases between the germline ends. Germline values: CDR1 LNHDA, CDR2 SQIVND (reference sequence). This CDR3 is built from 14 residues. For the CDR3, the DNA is TGTGCCAGTAGTATTCCCCTAAGGGGGACTGAAGCTTTCTTT. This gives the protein CASSIPLRGTEAFF.